This is a list of T cell receptor beta chains from one sample in a study of blood T cells in healthy people across ages. TCRdb analysed the 5' RACE reads with MiXCR anew, one entry per CDR3 protein. The repertoire holds 1.8 million or so distinct CDR3 sequences, with 39% as singletons. Sequenced sample: blood. These receptors originate from a human donor in good health. Both conserved end residues are part of each CDR3. Expanded clones get a size class; other rows say once, few or many, or leave the size out.

V gene	clone size	CDR3 protein
TRBV7-2	-	CASSPTSQGGGYEQYF
TRBV5-1	many	CASNEDTETQYF
TRBV4-3	few	CASSQDLAGDQETQYF
TRBV7-2	-	CASSLVVGRFDTQYF
TRBV10-3	-	CAISDSSGRFEQYF
TRBV7-2	few	CASRPQGSGDRYTF
TRBV12-3/TRBV12-4	-	CASSPGLYYNEQFF
TRBV27	-	CASRAGTYGDEQFF
TRBV29-1	few	CSVVGFAADTQYF
TRBV4-1	-	CASKGLLTDTQYF
TRBV7-2	many	CASSLGGREKLFF
TRBV7-2	once	CASSLATSLDTQYF
TRBV6-5	few	CASSYYGGSDYGYTF
TRBV12-3/TRBV12-4	-	CASSLARGTGNTEAFF
TRBV24-1	-	CATSPQGDSNQPQHF
TRBV20-1	-	CSATDAGTGDEQYF
TRBV5-1	-	CASSMQGGTDTQYF
TRBV2	-	CASSEPGHSGNNEQFF
TRBV20-1	-	CSARDSELATDTQYF
TRBV20-1	few	CSVGDRAGNEQFF
TRBV20-1	few	CSARDIGFQSSYNEQFF